One and the same sample provided the 6 T cell receptor beta chains below, sequenced in a study of cytomegalovirus exposure and HLA in healthy donors. The method was immunoSEQ multiplex PCR; TCRdb's version includes in-frame clones alone and lacks a portion of them. The table has approximately 100,000 clones, under 95% seen once. Sequences were obtained from PBMCs. All receptors derive from a woman in her 30s in good health and CMV-seropositive.

With respect to this clone: This same CDR3 is encoded by further DNA sequences in the sample. The V gene is TRBV27, the J gene TRBJ2-7; the match to TRBD2 covers 10 bases. After removal of 5 bases from V and 3 bases from J, the junction contained 7 bases not matched to a gene. Germline CDR1 is MNHEY and CDR2 is SMNVEV (reference sequence). The CDR3 loop spans 15 amino acids. The CDR3 nucleotides read TGTGCCAGCAGTCCCAGACTAGCGGGCCTCTACGAGCAGTACTTC. This encodes CASSPRLAGLYEQYF.

The V gene is TRBV7-2, the J gene TRBJ1-5; 7 bases align to TRBD1. Trimming removed 5 bases from V and 0 bases from J; junction bases left unmatched: 4. This CDR3 has 15 amino acids. The V gene's germline CDR1 is SGHTA and CDR2 FQGNSA. The CDR3 nucleotides read TGTGCCAGCAGCCAGGGGGACCATAGCAATCAGCCCCAGCATTTT. Amino acid sequence: CASSQGDHSNQPQHF.

There are a few counts of this clone. The chain uses TRBV5-6 and TRBJ2-3; TRBD2 matches at 9 bases. The trim removed 2 bases at V and 1 base at J, leaving 11 bases unmatched. Germline assignment: CDR1 SGHDT and CDR2 YYEEEE. The CDR3 has 18 amino acids. As DNA, the CDR3 is TGTGCCAGCAGCTTCAGCCAGTTGAGACTAGCGGGCACAGATACGCAGTATTTT. This codes for CASSFSQLRLAGTDTQYF.

In this sample, this clone turned up once. CDR3 in amino acids: CASSLGASTTNEKLFF. The CDR3 nucleotides are TGTGCCAGCAGCTTAGGAGCCTCTACAACTAATGAAAAACTGTTTTTT. J is TRBJ1-4 and V is TRBV7-2; D is unresolved. The CDR3 length is 16 residues. The germline CDR1 and CDR2 sequences are SGHTA and FQGNSA. Trimming removed 1 base at V and 0 bases at J, with 9 bases between. The variable domain in full, with the rest retrieved from reference TRBV7-2 and TRBJ1-4, is GAGVSQSPSNKVTEKGKDVELRCDPISGHTALYWYRQSLGQGLEFLIYFQGNSAPDKSGLPSDRFSAERTGGSVSTLTIQRTQQEDSAVYLCASSLGASTTNEKLFFGSGTQLSVL.

The chain employs TRBV18 and TRBJ1-1, with 10 nucleotides matching TRBD1. The junction had 12 bases not matched to a gene; V was cut back by 4 bases and J by 4 bases. Germline CDR1 is KGHSH and CDR2 is LQKENI. The CDR3 contains 17 residues. The CDR3 region has the DNA TGTGCCAGCTCACGTAAAGGGACAGGGGCTTCGAGCACTGAAGCTTTCTTT. This codes for CASSRKGTGASSTEAFF.

The V and J genes are TRBV2 and TRBJ2-5; the D is unclear. Looked up from germline, CDR1 is SNHLY and CDR2 is FYNNEI. The length of the CDR3 is 13 residues. V lost 8 bases and J 4 bases, leaving 14 bases between the germline ends. CDR3 loop: CASGFGGAETQYF. CDR3 sequence (DNA): TGTGCCAGCGGTTTCGGCGGCGCAGAGACCCAGTACTTC.